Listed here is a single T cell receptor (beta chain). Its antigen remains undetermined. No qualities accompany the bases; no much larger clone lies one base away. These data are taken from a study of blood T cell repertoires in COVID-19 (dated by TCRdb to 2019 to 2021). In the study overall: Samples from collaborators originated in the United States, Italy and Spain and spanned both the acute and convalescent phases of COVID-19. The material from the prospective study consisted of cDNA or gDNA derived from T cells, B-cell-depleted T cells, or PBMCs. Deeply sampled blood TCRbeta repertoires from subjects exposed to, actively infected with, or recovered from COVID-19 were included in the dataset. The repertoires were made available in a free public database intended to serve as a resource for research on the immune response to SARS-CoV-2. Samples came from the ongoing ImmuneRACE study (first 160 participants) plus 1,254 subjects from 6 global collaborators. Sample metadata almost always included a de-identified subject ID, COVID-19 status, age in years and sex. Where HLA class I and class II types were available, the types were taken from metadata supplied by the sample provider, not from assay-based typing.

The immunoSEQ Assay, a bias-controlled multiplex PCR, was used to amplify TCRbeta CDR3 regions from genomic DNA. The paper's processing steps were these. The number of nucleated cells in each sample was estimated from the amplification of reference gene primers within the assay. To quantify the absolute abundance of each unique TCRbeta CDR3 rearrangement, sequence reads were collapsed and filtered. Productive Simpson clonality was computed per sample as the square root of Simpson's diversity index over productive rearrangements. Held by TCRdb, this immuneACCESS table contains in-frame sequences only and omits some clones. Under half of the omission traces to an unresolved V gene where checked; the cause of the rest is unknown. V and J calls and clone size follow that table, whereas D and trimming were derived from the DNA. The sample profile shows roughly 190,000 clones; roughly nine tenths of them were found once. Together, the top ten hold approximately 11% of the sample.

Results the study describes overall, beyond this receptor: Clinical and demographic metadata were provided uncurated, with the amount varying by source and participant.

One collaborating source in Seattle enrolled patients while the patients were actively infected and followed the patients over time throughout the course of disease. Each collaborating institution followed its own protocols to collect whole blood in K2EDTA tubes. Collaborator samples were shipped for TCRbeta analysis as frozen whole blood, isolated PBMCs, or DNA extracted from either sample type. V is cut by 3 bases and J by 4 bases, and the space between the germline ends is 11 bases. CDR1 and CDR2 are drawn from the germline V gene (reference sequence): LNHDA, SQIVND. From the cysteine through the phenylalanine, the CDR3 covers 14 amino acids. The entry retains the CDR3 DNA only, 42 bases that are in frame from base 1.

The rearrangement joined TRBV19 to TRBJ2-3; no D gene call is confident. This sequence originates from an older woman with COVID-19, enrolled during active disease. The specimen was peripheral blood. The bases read TGTGCCAGTAGTATTAGCAATTTCCCAGATACGCAGTATTTT. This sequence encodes CASSISNFPDTQYF.